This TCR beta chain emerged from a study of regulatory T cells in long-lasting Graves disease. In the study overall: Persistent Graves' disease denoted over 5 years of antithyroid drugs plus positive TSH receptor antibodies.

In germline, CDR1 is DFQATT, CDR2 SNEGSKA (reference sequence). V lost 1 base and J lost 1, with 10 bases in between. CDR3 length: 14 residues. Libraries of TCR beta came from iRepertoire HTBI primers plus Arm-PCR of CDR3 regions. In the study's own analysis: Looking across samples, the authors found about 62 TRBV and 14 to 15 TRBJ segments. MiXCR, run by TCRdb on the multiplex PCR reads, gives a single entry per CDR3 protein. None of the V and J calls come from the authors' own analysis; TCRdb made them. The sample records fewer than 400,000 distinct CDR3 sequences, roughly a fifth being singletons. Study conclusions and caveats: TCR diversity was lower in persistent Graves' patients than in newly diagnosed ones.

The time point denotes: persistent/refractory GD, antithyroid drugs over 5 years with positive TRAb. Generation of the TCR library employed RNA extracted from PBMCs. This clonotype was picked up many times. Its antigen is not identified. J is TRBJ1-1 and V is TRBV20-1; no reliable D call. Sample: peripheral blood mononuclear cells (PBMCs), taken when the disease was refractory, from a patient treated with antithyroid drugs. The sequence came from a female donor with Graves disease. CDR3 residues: CSARAGSENTEAFF. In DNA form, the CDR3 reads TGCAGTGCTAGAGCCGGCAGCGAGAACACTGAAGCTTTCTTT.